This TCR beta chain was recorded in a study of cytomegalovirus exposure and HLA in healthy donors. Researchers ran the PCR with 60 Vbeta and 13 Jbeta primers. Libraries were prepared by immunoSEQ multiplex PCR; TCRdb keeps only in-frame clonotypes and omits some of them. The sample contains over 150,000 clones, roughly nine tenths of which appear only once. Germline CDR1 reads MNHEY; CDR2 reads SMNVEV (reference sequence). This CDR3 is built from 15 residues. V lost 6 bases and J lost 1; bases outside the gene matches: 9. The chain joins TRBV27 to TRBJ2-7, with TRBD1 identical over 7 bases. The sequence was collected from a girl less than two years old in good health and CMV-seronegative. Sequenced: PBMCs. The CDR3 sequence: CASSSRQGGSYEQYF. CDR3 nucleotide sequence: TGTGCCAGCAGCTCAAGACAGGGTGGGTCCTACGAGCAGTACTTC.